The source of this TCR beta chain is a study of human T cells and chemical hapten exposure (dated by TCRdb to the early 2020s). Background for the entire study: For sensitization, 2% DPC in acetone was applied to a roughly 2 cm by roughly 2 cm area of upper inner arm skin. Weekly therapeutic DPC doses were additionally applied to the scalp of patients throughout the approximately 24-week study period. Patch testing was done on the upper back using Finn chambers containing 0.01% DPC, and results were scored after 6 days according to International Contact Dermatitis Research Group standards. Most of the patients in the cohort were female, and the cohort covered alopecia areata with under or over 50% scalp involvement, alopecia totalis and alopecia universalis. Libraries were pooled for sequencing, and variation in per-sample TCR yields was attributed mainly to small differences in library volumes within the pool. The study tracked peripheral blood TCR repertoire changes in vivo during primary and secondary sensitization to the hapten diphenylcyclopropenone (DPC) in alopecia patients. Blood was sampled from patients pre-sensitization (week 0) and at 2, 6 and about 24 weeks after DPC sensitization. Around 29 alopecia patients provided blood for TCR sequencing at one to four time points (pre-sensitization, 2, 6 and 24 weeks).

The germline V gene yields MNHNS for CDR1 and SASEGT for CDR2. V is shortened by 8 bases, J by 2 bases, and the region joining them spans 10 bases. The CDR3 measures 12 amino acids from cysteine to phenylalanine. Just CDR3 DNA is preserved here, 36 bases in frame from base 1. This clonotype turned up a few times. Its antigen target is currently unknown. Base qualities are not recorded, but no much larger clone differs from it by a single base. The investigation overall reported the following: No change with DPC sensitization was found in the number of TCRs above 1 in 1000 frequency, and no evidence of global repertoire structure alterations was found. A positive correlation was found between the number of PT1 expanded TCRs and patch test score, with significance reached at thresholds 8, 16 and 32 but not 4. Repeated subsampling changed both the strength of the expansion versus patch-test correlation and the threshold at which the correlation became significant. All patients had alopecia, a presumed autoimmune disease, so their immune response might differ from that of healthy individuals. Compared with pre-sensitization or healthy control sets, expanded TCRs formed significantly more large CDR3 similarity clusters, which is consistent with antigen-driven responses.

Per the publication, the time point label means: pre-sensitization, week 0. This specimen's treatment or condition label, per the study, means: therapeutic diphenylcyclopropenone sensitization with weekly scalp DPC. Blood at each patch-test visit was drawn before the patch test was applied. Patients were eligible if aged 18 to 70, diagnosed with alopecia and judged suitable for DPC therapy, and pregnant patients were excluded. Total RNA was extracted from unfractionated whole blood that had been collected in Tempus Blood RNA tubes. Library construction relied on RACE. The reads were generated on a NextSeq 500. Library preparation attached unique molecular identifiers to individual cDNA molecules for quantitative, reproducible TCR counting. Both TCR alpha and TCR beta chains were sequenced from each blood RNA sample. In the original analysis: The median number of TCRs per sample was roughly 98,000, ranging from 23,224 to 690,600. V, J and CDR3 annotation of the TCR reads was carried out using the Decombinator software suite. For PS versus PT1 abundance plots, all samples were subsampled to the same number of TCRs (28,000). Expanded TCRs were defined as absent before sensitization and observed at least eight times at the 2-week time point. Using fastp at Q25 and MiXCR, TCRdb reprocessed the public reads and kept productive beta chains. Here each entry gathers all rows of one CDR3 protein and keeps the most common genes and DNA. TCRdb's processing, not the authors', yielded these V and J calls. The sample data list roughly 380,000 distinct CDR3 sequences, and 4.5% to 6% of these were observed just once. Together, the top ten hold just over 2.5% of the sample.

This chain joins TRBV6-1 to TRBJ2-7; no D gene can be assigned with confidence. This sequence was found in a woman aged 45-60 years with alopecia areata. Some clones in this sample may be carry-over from other donors' samples. The sample here was whole blood, taken in connection with sensitization to the hapten diphenylcyclopropenone (DPC). The CDR3 has the sequence CASGEVTYEQYF. DNA sequence: TGTGCCAGCGGGGAAGTGACCTACGAGCAGTACTTC.